The clone carrying this TCR beta chain was detected many times. The target antigen is unknown. Time point specified: patch test 2, 6 weeks after DPC sensitization. As to treatment: therapeutic diphenylcyclopropenone sensitization with weekly scalp DPC. This entry belongs to a study of human T cells and chemical hapten exposure. Each CDR3 protein is one row after TCRdb ran MiXCR on the RACE reads. The top ten clones hold 1.3% of a sample with 89,000 or so distinct CDR3 sequences, around 6.7% of them seen once. The CDR3 covers 12 residues. V lost 8 bases, J lost 1 base, and 11 bases lay in between. Germline CDR1 DFQATT, CDR2 SNEGSKA (reference sequence). Study observations and caveats: Expanded TCRs created a significantly greater count of big CDR3 similarity clusters than controls did.

This chain uses TRBV20-1 with TRBJ1-1; no reliable D call. The sequencing used whole blood, collected in connection with sensitization to the hapten diphenylcyclopropenone (DPC). The clonotype originates from a woman in her 30s with alopecia areata. Some clones in this sample may be carry-over from other donors' samples. The CDR3 DNA reads TGCAGTCAGAGGCCGGGGAACACTGAAGCTTTCTTT. It translates to CSQRPGNTEAFF.